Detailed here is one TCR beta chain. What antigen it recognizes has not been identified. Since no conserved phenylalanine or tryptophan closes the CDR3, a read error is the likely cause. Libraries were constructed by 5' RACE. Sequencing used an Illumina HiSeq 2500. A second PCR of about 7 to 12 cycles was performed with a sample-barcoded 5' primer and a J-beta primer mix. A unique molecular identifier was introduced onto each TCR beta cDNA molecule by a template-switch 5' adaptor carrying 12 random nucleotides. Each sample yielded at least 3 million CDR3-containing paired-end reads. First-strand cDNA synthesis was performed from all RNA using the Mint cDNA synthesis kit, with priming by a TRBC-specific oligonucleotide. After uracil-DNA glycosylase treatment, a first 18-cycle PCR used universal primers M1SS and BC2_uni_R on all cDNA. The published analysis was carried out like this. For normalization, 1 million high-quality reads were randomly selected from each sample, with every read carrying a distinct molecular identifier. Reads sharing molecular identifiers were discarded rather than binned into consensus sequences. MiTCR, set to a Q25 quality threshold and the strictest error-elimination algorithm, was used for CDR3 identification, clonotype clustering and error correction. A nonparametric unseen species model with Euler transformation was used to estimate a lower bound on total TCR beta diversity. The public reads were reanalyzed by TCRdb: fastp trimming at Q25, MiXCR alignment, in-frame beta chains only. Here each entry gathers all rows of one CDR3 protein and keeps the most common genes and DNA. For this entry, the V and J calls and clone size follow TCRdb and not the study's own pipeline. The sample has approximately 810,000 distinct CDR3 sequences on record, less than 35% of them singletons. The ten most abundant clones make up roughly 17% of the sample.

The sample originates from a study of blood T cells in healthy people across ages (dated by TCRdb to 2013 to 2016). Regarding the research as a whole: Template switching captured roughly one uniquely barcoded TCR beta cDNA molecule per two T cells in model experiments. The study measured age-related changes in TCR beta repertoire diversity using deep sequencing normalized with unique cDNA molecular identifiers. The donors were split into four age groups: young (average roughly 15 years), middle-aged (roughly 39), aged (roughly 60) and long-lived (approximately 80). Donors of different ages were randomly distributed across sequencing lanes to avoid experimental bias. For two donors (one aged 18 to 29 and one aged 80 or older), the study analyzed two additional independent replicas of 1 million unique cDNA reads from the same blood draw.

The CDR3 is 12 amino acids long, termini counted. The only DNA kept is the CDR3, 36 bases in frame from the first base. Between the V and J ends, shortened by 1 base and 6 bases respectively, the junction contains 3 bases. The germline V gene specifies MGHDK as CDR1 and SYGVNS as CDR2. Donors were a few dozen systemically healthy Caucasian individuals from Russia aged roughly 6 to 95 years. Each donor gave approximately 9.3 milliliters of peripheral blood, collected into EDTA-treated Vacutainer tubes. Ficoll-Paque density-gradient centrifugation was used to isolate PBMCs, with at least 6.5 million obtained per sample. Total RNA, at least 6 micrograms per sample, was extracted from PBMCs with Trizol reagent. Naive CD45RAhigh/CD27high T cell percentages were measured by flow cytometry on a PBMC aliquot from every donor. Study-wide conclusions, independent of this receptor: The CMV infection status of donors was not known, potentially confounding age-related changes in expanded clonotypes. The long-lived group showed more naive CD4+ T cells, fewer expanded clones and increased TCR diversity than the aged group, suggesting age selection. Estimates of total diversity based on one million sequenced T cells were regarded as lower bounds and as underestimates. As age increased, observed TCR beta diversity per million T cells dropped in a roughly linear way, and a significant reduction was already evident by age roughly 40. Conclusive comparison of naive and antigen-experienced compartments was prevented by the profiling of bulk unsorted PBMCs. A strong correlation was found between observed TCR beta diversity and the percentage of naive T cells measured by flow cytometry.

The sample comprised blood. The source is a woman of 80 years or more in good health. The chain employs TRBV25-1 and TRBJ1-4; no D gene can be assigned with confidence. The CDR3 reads CASSEFDEKLFL. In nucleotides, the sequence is TGTGCCAGCAGTGAATTTGATGAAAAACTGTTTCTT.